These T cell receptor beta chains were read from a single sample in a study of immune cell composition in non-small cell lung cancer. Repertoires were generated with immunoSEQ multiplex PCR, while TCRdb's copy carries only in-frame clones and drops some. The sample has roughly 16,000 clones, over 65% seen once; the top ten hold 7.5% to 10%. Separately, the same data were catalogued under a study of CD4 T cells in lung cancer.

Sequenced material: non-adjacent lung tissue. The receptors were gathered from a human donor with non-small cell lung cancer. The CDR3 runs from the conserved cysteine through the conserved F or W. D genes are given only for firm matches. The size of a clone is reported for some rows only, either as once, few or many, or as a class for expanded clones.

TRBV28	TRBJ1-2	17	.	.	CASAGPSPPTTNYGYTF	TGTGCCAGCGCTGGACCCTCCCCCCCAACTACTAACTATGGCTACACCTTC
TRBV6-5	TRBJ2-7	15	.	.	CASSYSNRGVNEQYF	TGTGCCAGCAGTTACTCAAATAGGGGGGTCAACGAGCAGTACTTC
TRBV5-6	TRBJ1-2	12	.	.	CASSLRGYGYTF	TGTGCCAGCAGCTTGCGAGGGTATGGCTACACCTTC
TRBV28	TRBJ1-1	16	.	.	CASSSGGRGPTTEAFF	TGTGCCAGCAGTTCCGGGGGGCGGGGGCCTACCACTGAAGCTTTCTTT
TRBV6-1	TRBJ1-1	14	TRBD1	few	CASNSQGEGTEAFF	TGTGCCAGCAATTCACAGGGGGAGGGAACTGAAGCTTTCTTT
TRBV6-5	TRBJ1-5	14	TRBD1	.	CASRGQGVWQPQHF	TGTGCCAGCAGAGGACAGGGGGTTTGGCAGCCCCAGCATTTT
TRBV7-2	TRBJ1-2	13	.	once	CASSRQVGYGYTF	TGTGCCAGCAGCCGACAGGTTGGGTATGGCTACACCTTC
TRBV6-1	TRBJ1-1	14	.	.	CASSLQGFGTEAFF	TGTGCCAGCAGTTTACAGGGTTTTGGCACTGAAGCTTTCTTT
TRBV7-8	TRBJ1-6	17	TRBD1	.	CASSLRGQGAGNSPLHF	TGTGCCAGCAGCTTAAGGGGACAGGGGGCAGGAAATTCACCCCTCCACTTT
TRBV7-9	TRBJ1-6	14	.	.	CASRPNRQSSPLHF	TGTGCCAGCAGACCCAACCGACAGAGTTCACCCCTCCACTTT
TRBV7-2	TRBJ1-6	17	TRBD1	.	CASSPLTGVGLDSPLHF	TGCGCCAGCAGCCCCCTCACAGGGGTTGGTCTGGATTCACCCCTCCACTTT
TRBV28	TRBJ1-6	14	.	few	CASSLGRRNSPLHF	TGTGCCAGCAGTTTAGGCCGGAGGAATTCACCCCTCCACTTT
TRBV7-2	TRBJ1-4	15	.	.	CASSQLGGQGEKLFF	TGTGCCAGCAGCCAATTGGGTGGTCAGGGTGAAAAACTGTTTTTT
TRBV6-5	TRBJ1-1	13	TRBD1	once	CAAEGQGNTEAFF	TGTGCCGCGGAGGGACAGGGGAACACTGAAGCTTTCTTT
TRBV5-6	TRBJ1-4	14	TRBD1	.	CASSRPGQGEKLFF	TGTGCCAGCAGCCGTCCGGGACAGGGTGAAAAACTGTTTTTT
TRBV19	TRBJ1-5	19	.	.	CASSIEPPGPRIGNQPQHF	TGTGCCAGTAGTATAGAGCCCCCCGGCCCCCGGATCGGCAATCAGCCCCAGCATTTT
TRBV7-9	TRBJ1-1	13	.	.	CASSSERGTEAFF	TGTGCCAGCAGCTCCGAGCGAGGGACTGAAGCTTTCTTT
TRBV11-2	TRBJ1-3	17	.	once	CASSLARGVGTGNTIYF	TGTGCCAGCAGCTTAGCGCGGGGGGTAGGAACTGGAAACACCATATATTTT
TRBV7-2	TRBJ2-3	14	.	.	CASSRNLVSDTQYF	TGTGCCAGCAGCAGAAACCTAGTATCAGATACGCAGTATTTT
TRBV29-1	TRBJ1-1	13	.	.	CSVVLWEGTEAFF	TGCAGCGTTGTTCTTTGGGAAGGCACTGAAGCTTTCTTT
TRBV5-4	TRBJ2-3	15	.	.	CASSLVGLATDTQYF	TGTGCCAGCAGCTTGGTCGGGCTAGCGACAGATACGCAGTATTTT
TRBV15	TRBJ2-2	17	.	.	CATSREETRFGTGELFF	TGTGCCACCAGCAGAGAGGAAACTAGGTTTGGCACCGGGGAGCTGTTTTTT